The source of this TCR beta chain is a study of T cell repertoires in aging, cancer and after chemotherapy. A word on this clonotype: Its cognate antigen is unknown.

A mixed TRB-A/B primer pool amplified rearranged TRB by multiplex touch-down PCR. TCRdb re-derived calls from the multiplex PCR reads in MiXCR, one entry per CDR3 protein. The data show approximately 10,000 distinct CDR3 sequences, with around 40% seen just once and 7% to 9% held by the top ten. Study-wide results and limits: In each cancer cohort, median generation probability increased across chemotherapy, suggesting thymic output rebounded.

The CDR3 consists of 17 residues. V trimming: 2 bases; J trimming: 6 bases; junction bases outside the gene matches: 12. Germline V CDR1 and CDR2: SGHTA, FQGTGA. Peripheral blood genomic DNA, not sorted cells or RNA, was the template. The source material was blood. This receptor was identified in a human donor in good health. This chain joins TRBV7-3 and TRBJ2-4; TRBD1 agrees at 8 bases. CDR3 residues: CASSLARAGGRTNIQYF. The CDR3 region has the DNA TGTGCCAGCAGCTTAGCCCGGGCAGGGGGCCGGACAAACATTCAGTACTTC.